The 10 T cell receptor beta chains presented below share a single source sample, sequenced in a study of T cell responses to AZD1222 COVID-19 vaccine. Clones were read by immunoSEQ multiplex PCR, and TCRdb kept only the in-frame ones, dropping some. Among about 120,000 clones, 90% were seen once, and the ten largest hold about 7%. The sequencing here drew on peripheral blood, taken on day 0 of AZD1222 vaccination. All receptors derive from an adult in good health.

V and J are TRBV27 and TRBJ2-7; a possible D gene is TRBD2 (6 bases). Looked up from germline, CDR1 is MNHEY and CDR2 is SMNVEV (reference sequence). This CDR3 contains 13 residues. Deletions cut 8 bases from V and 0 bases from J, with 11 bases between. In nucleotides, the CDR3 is TGTGCCAGCCTGGGGCGGGACTCCTACGAGCAGTACTTC. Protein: CASLGRDSYEQYF.

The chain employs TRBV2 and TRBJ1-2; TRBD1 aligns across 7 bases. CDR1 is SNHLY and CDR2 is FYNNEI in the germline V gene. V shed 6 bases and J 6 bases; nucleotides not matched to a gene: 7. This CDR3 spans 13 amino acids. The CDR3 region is CASRGQPVDGYTF. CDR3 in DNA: TGTGCCAGCAGGGGACAGCCTGTCGATGGCTACACCTTC.

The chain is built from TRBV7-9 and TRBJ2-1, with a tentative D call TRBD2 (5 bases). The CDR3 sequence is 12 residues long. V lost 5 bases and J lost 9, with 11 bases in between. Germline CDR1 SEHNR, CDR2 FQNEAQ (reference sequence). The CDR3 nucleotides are TGTGCCAGCAGCCCCCTCGGAGGTGAGCAGTTCTTC. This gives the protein CASSPLGGEQFF. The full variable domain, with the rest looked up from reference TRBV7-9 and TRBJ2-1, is DTGVSQNPRHKITKRGQNVTFRCDPISEHNRLYWYRQTLGQGPEFLTYFQNEAQLEKSRLLSDRFSAERPKGSFSTLEIQRTEQGDSAMYLCASSPLGGEQFFGPGTRLTVL.

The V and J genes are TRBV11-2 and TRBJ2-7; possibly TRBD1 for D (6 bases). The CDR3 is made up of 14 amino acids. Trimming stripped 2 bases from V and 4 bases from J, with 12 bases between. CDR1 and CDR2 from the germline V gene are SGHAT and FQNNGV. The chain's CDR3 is CASSLMDSIYEQYF. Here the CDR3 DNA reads TGTGCCAGCAGCTTAATGGACAGCATTTACGAGCAGTACTTC.

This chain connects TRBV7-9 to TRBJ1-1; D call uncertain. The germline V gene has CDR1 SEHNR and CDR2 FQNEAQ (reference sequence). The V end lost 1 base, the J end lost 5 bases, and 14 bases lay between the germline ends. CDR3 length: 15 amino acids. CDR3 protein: CASSLGVGGRTEAFF. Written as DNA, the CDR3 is TGTGCCAGCAGCTTAGGCGTTGGAGGGAGAACTGAAGCTTTCTTT.

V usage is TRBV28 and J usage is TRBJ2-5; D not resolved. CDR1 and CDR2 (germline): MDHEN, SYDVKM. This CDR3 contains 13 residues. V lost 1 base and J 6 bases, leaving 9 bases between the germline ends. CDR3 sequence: CASSLSLVQTQYF. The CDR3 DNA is TGTGCCAGCAGTTTATCGCTAGTACAGACCCAGTACTTC.

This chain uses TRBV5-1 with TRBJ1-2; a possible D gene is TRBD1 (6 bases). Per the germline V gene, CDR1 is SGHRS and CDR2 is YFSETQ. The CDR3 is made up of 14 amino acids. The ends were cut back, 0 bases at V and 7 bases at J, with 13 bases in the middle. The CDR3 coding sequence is TGCGCCAGCAGCTTGGCCCTGCCGGACAGTGGCTACACCTTC. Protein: CASSLALPDSGYTF. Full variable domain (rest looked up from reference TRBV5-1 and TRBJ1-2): KAGVTQTPRYLIKTRGQQVTLSCSPISGHRSVSWYQQTPGQGLQFLFEYFSETQRNKGNFPGRFSGRQFSNSRSEMNVSTLELGDSALYLCASSLALPDSGYTFGSGTRLTVV.

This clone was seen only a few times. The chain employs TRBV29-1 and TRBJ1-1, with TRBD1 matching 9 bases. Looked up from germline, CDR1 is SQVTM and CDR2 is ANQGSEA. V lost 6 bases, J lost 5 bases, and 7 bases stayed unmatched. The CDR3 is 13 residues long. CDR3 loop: CSVGQGMRTEAFF. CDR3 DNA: TGCAGCGTCGGACAGGGGATGAGAACTGAAGCTTTCTTT.

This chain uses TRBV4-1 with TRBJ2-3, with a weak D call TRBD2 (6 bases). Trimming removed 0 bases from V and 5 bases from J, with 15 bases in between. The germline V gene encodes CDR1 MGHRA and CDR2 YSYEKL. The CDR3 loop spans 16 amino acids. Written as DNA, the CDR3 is TGCGCCAGCAGCCAAGATTTCGCGGGATCGGGAGATACGCAGTATTTT. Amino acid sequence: CASSQDFAGSGDTQYF.

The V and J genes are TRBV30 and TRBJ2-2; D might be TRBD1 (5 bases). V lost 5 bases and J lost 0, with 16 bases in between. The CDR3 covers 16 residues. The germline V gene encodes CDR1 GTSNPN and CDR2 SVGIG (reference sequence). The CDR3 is CAWEASTAANTGELFF. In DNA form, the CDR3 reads TGTGCCTGGGAGGCTTCGACAGCCGCGAACACCGGGGAGCTGTTTTTT.